Shown below are 20 T cell receptor beta chains from a single sample sequenced in a study of early T cells in non-severe SARS-CoV-2 infection. MiXCR, run by TCRdb on the 5' RACE reads, gives a single entry per CDR3 protein. Here the sample spans about 71,000 distinct CDR3 sequences, about an eighth being singletons. The sequenced sample consisted of whole blood. Receptors were obtained from an adult who was a healthcare worker with PCR-confirmed SARS-CoV-2 infection or an uninfected control (not recorded which).

This clonotype was counted between two and nine times. The chain uses TRBV7-9 and TRBJ1-1; D is undetermined. V lost 3 bases to trimming and J lost 3 bases, with 5 bases between them. The length of the CDR3 is 12 residues. Germline lookup yields CDR1 SEHNR and CDR2 FQNEAQ (reference sequence). CDR3 nucleotide sequence: TGTGCCAGCAGCTTGGGGTACACTGAAGCTTTCTTT. This translates into CASSLGYTEAFF.

This clonotype came up a few times. The chain has TRBV6-5 and TRBJ2-1; TRBD1 agrees at 7 bases. The germline V gene has CDR1 MNHEY and CDR2 SVGAGI. With V trimmed by 7 bases and J by 6 bases, 9 bases remained unmatched. This CDR3 comprises 14 residues. CDR3 residues: CASNRQGTVNEQFF. The CDR3 coding sequence is TGTGCCAGCAATCGACAGGGTACGGTCAATGAGCAGTTCTTC.

This clonotype appeared many times. The chain couples TRBV25-1 to TRBJ1-1; a possible D gene is TRBD1 (5 bases). The CDR3 contains 10 residues. Germline V gene lookup returns CDR1 MGHDK and CDR2 SYGVNS. V dropped 8 bases and J dropped 8 bases, with 9 bases sitting between them. For the CDR3, the DNA is TGTGCCAGCGGGGACGTCGAAGCTTTCTTT. As protein: CASGDVEAFF.

This clonotype was recorded a few times. The chain recombines TRBV2 with TRBJ2-1; the match to TRBD2 covers 15 bases. The CDR3 spans 19 residues. The J segment lost 0 bases and the V segment lost 6 bases, leaving 9 bases of the junction unmatched. The germline CDR1 and CDR2 sequences are SNHLY and FYNNEI. CDR3 in amino acids: CASRQTGTSGGISYNEQFF. The CDR3 DNA reads as TGTGCCAGCAGGCAAACCGGGACTAGCGGGGGGATCTCCTACAATGAGCAGTTCTTC.

The chain uses TRBV6-2 or TRBV6-3 and TRBJ1-1; D is ambiguous. The CDR3 runs to 15 residues. The V end lost 6 bases, the J end lost 0 bases, and 14 bases lay between the germline ends. Germline lookup yields CDR1 MNHEY and CDR2 SVGEGT. This chain's CDR3 is CASSPSGRLNTEAFF. The CDR3 bases are TGTGCCAGCAGCCCCTCCGGACGATTGAACACTGAAGCTTTCTTT.

The V gene is TRBV5-6, the J gene TRBJ2-1; D possibly corresponds to TRBD1 (6 bases). The V and J ends lost 2 bases and 1 base respectively, with 16 bases between them. The germline gives CDR1 SGHDT, CDR2 YYEEEE. CDR3 length: 17 amino acids. The CDR3 bases are TGTGCCAGCAGCTTCATAGCCGGACAGCGTTCCTACAATGAGCAGTTCTTC. Translated: CASSFIAGQRSYNEQFF.

This clonotype was detected a few times. The chain links TRBV20-1 to TRBJ2-3, with 8 bases fitting TRBD2. In germline, CDR1 is DFQATT, CDR2 SNEGSKA (reference sequence). The CDR3 loop spans 14 amino acids. V was pared by 7 bases and J by 6 bases, with 12 bases of the junction left unmatched. The CDR3 DNA is TGCAGTGTGGAGCGGGGGATCAGTAGGGATACGCAGTATTTT. Amino acids: CSVERGISRDTQYF.

This clonotype came up many times. The V and J genes are TRBV7-3 and TRBJ2-7, with 9 bases matching TRBD1. Germline lookup yields CDR1 SGHTA and CDR2 FQGTGA. Unmatched junction bases numbered 2, after V lost 2 bases and J lost 6 bases. The CDR3 loop spans 13 amino acids. The CDR3 DNA is TGTGCCAGCAGCTTATTGACAGGGGGCGAGCAGTACTTC. Translation: CASSLLTGGEQYF.

The chain carries TRBV6-2 or TRBV6-3 and TRBJ2-7, with D possibly being TRBD1 (6 bases). The V gene lost 6 bases and the J gene lost 2 bases, with 17 bases spanning the gap. The CDR3 covers 15 residues. Germline lookup yields CDR1 MNHEY and CDR2 SVGEGT. The CDR3 DNA is TGTGCCAGCAGCCCATCCCGGACAGACACCTACGAGCAGTACTTC. This encodes CASSPSRTDTYEQYF.

V usage is TRBV7-9 and J usage is TRBJ1-5; D is undetermined. The V and J ends lost 1 base and 4 bases respectively, with 8 bases between them. Germline loops: CDR1 SEHNR, CDR2 FQNEAQ (reference sequence). The CDR3 runs 14 residues. The CDR3 sequence: CASSLGGLNQPQHF. CDR3 DNA: TGTGCCAGCAGCTTAGGGGGATTGAATCAGCCCCAGCATTTT.

The chain combines TRBV2 with TRBJ2-7, with D possibly matching TRBD1 (6 bases). Trimming took 7 bases from V and 2 from J, leaving 9 bases between them. The CDR3 runs to 12 residues. Germline V gene data show CDR1 as SNHLY and CDR2 as FYNNEI. CDR3 coding DNA: TGTGCCAGCACCTGGGACACCTACGAGCAGTACTTC. The encoded protein is CASTWDTYEQYF.

This clonotype was observed many times. The chain is built from TRBV23-1 and TRBJ1-5; D gene uncertain. TRBV23-1 is an ORF, and what it does is uncertain. The V end lost 0 bases, the J end lost 0 bases, and 12 bases lay between the germline ends. This CDR3 is built from 17 residues. CDR3 nucleotide sequence: TGCGCCAGCAGTCAATCCCTATGTGACTATAGCAATCAGCCCCAGCATTTT. This encodes CASSQSLCDYSNQPQHF.

This clonotype came up many times. The gene calls are TRBV12-3 or TRBV12-4 and TRBJ2-5, with D possibly matching TRBD1 (6 bases). Trimming took off 5 bases at V and 2 bases at J, with 15 bases between the two ends. CDR3 length equals 15 residues. DNA for the CDR3: TGTGCCAGCAGTGGACAGCCCGGAGGACAAGAGACCCAGTACTTC. Its translation: CASSGQPGGQETQYF.

This clonotype has at least ten counts. The CDR3, as DNA: TGCAGCGCCGGGACTAGCGGGGGTCCAGCCAAGTTCTTC. Amino acids: CSAGTSGGPAKFF. The chain uses TRBV29-1 and TRBJ2-1; 14 nucleotides match TRBD2. Germline V gives CDR1 SQVTM, CDR2 ANQGSEA. This CDR3 is 13 amino acids long. J gave up 14 bases and V 7 bases, and 10 bases lay outside the gene matches.

This clonotype was seen a few times. This chain links TRBV7-8 with TRBJ2-2; 7 bases fit TRBD1. Trimming removed 8 bases from V and 1 base from J; junction bases left unmatched: 4. Germline-derived CDR1 and CDR2 are SGHVS and FQNEAQ. The CDR3 has 14 residues. The CDR3 region has the DNA TGTGCCAGCGTACAGGGGATGAACACCGGGGAGCTGTTTTTT. Its translation: CASVQGMNTGELFF.

This clonotype was found a few times. The V gene is TRBV11-2, the J gene TRBJ1-6; D is perhaps TRBD1 (5 bases). The CDR3 covers 14 residues. V gave up 1 base and J gave up 10 bases, with 11 bases separating them. Germline V lookup: CDR1 SGHAT, CDR2 FQNNGV. The CDR3 DNA follows: TGTGCCAGCAGCTTAGCCCAGGGAGGCTCACCCCTCCACTTT. This encodes CASSLAQGGSPLHF.

In this sample, this clonotype turned up many times. The V and J genes are TRBV29-1 and TRBJ1-1; 11 bases are shared with TRBD1. CDR1 and CDR2 from the germline V gene are SQVTM and ANQGSEA. The V segment lost 2 bases and the J segment 8 bases; nucleotides outside the gene matches: 4. The CDR3 covers 13 residues. The CDR3 DNA sequence: TGCAGCGTTGAAAGGGGACAGGGGGGAGAAGCTTTCTTT. It translates to CSVERGQGGEAFF.

The J gene is TRBJ1-1, the V gene TRBV7-6, with 8 bases aligning to TRBD1. The length of the CDR3 is 18 residues. Per germline, CDR1 SGHVS and CDR2 FNYEAQ. V lost 1 base and J lost 0; bases outside the gene matches: 10. CDR3 in amino acids: CASSLVGGQDSVNTEAFF. CDR3 nucleotide sequence: TGTGCCAGCAGCTTAGTGGGGGGACAGGACTCAGTGAACACTGAAGCTTTCTTT.

This clonotype occurred many times. V usage is TRBV25-1 and J usage is TRBJ2-7; D uncertain. The germline V and J ends were trimmed by 7 bases and 3 bases, with 1 base remaining between them. In germline, CDR1 is MGHDK, CDR2 SYGVNS. The CDR3 length is 9 residues. CDR3 in amino acids: CASNYEQYF. The DNA for the CDR3 is TGTGCCAGCAACTACGAGCAGTACTTC.

This clonotype was observed a handful of times. This chain connects TRBV29-1 to TRBJ2-5, with 9 bases fitting TRBD1. The CDR3 totals 12 residues. The V and J ends lost 6 bases and 4 bases, in that order; junction bases with no gene match: 3. From germline, CDR1 is SQVTM and CDR2 ANQGSEA. Here the CDR3 reads CSVDRGGETQYF. Written as DNA, the CDR3 is TGCAGCGTGGACAGGGGCGGAGAGACCCAGTACTTC. The full variable domain, completed using reference TRBV29-1 and TRBJ2-5, is SAVISQKPSRDICQRGTSLTIQCQVDSQVTMMFWYRQQPGQSLTLIATANQGSEATYESGFVIDKFPISRPNLTFSTLTVSNMSPEDSSIYLCSVDRGGETQYFGPGTRLLVL.